The rows below give T cell receptor beta chains drawn from one sample of a study of human thymus T cells. Profiled with immunoSEQ multiplex PCR; TCRdb holds only in-frame clones, not every one. The data show tens of thousands of clones, 85% to 95% seen once. The sequenced sample was thymus tissue. The receptors derive from a girl under three years old with a congenital heart defect but otherwise immunologically healthy. Both conserved end residues are part of each CDR3. Fields, in order: clone size, J gene, V gene, D gene, CDR3 protein, CDR3 DNA. D genes are given only for firm matches. Part of the rows lack a size; the others show once, few, many or a class for expanded clones.

>-|TRBJ2-7|TRBV7-9|-
CASSLDGAGYEQYF
TGTGCCAGCAGCTTAGACGGGGCGGGCTACGAGCAGTACTTC
>-|TRBJ1-4|TRBV19|-
CASSMDGGVEKLFF
TGTGCCAGTAGTATGGACGGAGGCGTTGAAAAACTGTTTTTT
>once|TRBJ1-3|TRBV7-9|TRBD1
CASSLQGQPSGNTIYF
TGTGCCAGCTCCCTTCAGGGACAGCCGTCTGGAAACACCATATATTTT
>once|TRBJ2-7|TRBV11-1|TRBD2
CASRKGRESVYEQYF
TGTGCCAGCAGGAAGGGGAGGGAATCGGTCTACGAGCAGTACTTC
>once|TRBJ2-4|TRBV20-1|-
CSATSPQNNF
TGCAGTGCTACCAGCCCGCAAAATAACTTC
>-|TRBJ2-5|TRBV5-6|TRBD1
CASSYRDREYETQYF
TGTGCCAGCAGCTACCGGGACAGGGAGTACGAGACCCAGTACTTC
>-|TRBJ2-5|TRBV5-1|-
CASSSIPSRRKRETQYF
TGCGCCAGCAGCTCCATACCATCGCGCCGTAAAAGGGAGACCCAGTACTTC
>-|TRBJ2-7|TRBV10-1|TRBD1
CASSGGRTGAYEQYF
TGCGCCAGCAGTGGAGGCAGGACAGGGGCCTACGAGCAGTACTTC
>-|TRBJ2-7|TRBV5-6|TRBD1
CASSWLRQGTYEQYF
TGTGCCAGCAGCTGGCTAAGACAGGGGACCTACGAGCAGTACTTC
>-|TRBJ2-2|TRBV10-3|-
CAISESTIGARTPAGELFF
TGTGCCATCAGTGAGTCGACAATCGGGGCCAGGACTCCCGCCGGGGAGCTGTTTTTT
>-|TRBJ2-1|TRBV18|TRBD2
CASSPPQRGYNEQFF
TGTGCCAGCTCACCCCCCCAGCGGGGGTACAATGAGCAGTTCTTC
>-|TRBJ2-7|TRBV5-1|-
CASSLETDLSSYEQYF
TGCGCCAGCAGCTTGGAAACGGACTTGAGCTCCTACGAGCAGTACTTC
>-|TRBJ2-3|TRBV19|-
CASSNGPSSITQYF
TGTGCCAGTAGTAACGGGCCGAGTAGTATAACGCAGTATTTT
>-|TRBJ2-1|TRBV20-1|-
CSASYNNEQFF
TGCAGTGCTTCCTACAATAATGAGCAGTTCTTC
>-|TRBJ2-7|TRBV6-5|TRBD1
CASSYSGTGAHEQYF
TGTGCCAGCAGTTACTCCGGGACAGGGGCCCACGAGCAGTACTTC
>once|TRBJ2-1|TRBV29-1|-
CSVELTGGHYHEQFF
TGCAGCGTTGAACTCACTGGCGGACACTACCATGAGCAGTTCTTC
>-|TRBJ2-7|TRBV19|-
CASSRRGRYEQYF
TGTGCCAGTAGTAGAAGAGGACGGTACGAGCAGTACTTC
>-|TRBJ2-7|TRBV2|TRBD2
CASRPGLAGRSAEQYF
TGTGCCAGCAGACCGGGACTAGCGGGACGATCTGCCGAGCAGTACTTC
>-|TRBJ2-7|TRBV19|-
CASSTLQGGLSYEQYF
TGTGCCAGTAGTACCCTCCAGGGGGGACTTTCCTACGAGCAGTACTTC
>-|TRBJ2-1|TRBV6-5|-
CASSYGGRYNEQFF
TGTGCCAGCAGTTACGGTGGTCGCTACAATGAGCAGTTCTTC
>-|TRBJ1-2|TRBV13|-
CASSLYQDGGTNYGYTF
TGTGCCAGCAGCTTATACCAGGACGGGGGAACTAACTATGGCTACACCTTC
>-|TRBJ1-3|TRBV9|-
CASSGSWENSGNTIYF
TGTGCCAGCAGCGGGAGCTGGGAGAACTCTGGAAACACCATATATTTT
>-|TRBJ2-3|TRBV7-2|TRBD2
CASSLREGHTDTQYF
TGTGCCAGCAGTCTCAGGGAGGGGCACACAGATACGCAGTATTTT
>-|TRBJ1-4|TRBV13|TRBD1
CASSLGPGTGRKKLFF
TGTGCCAGCAGCTTAGGCCCCGGGACAGGGAGAAAAAAACTGTTTTTT
>-|TRBJ2-7|TRBV2|-
CASSERRRSYEQYF
TGTGCCAGCAGTGAAAGGCGCCGGTCCTACGAGCAGTACTTC
>-|TRBJ2-1|TRBV4-1|-
CASSQRIGSPQFF
TGCGCCAGCAGCCAACGGATTGGGAGTCCGCAGTTCTTC
>-|TRBJ1-3|TRBV6-5|-
CASSCKQGSGNTIYF
TGTGCCAGCAGTTGTAAACAGGGATCCGGAAACACCATATATTTT
>-|TRBJ1-1|TRBV12-5|-
CASGFFAVGSSRDTEAFF
TGTGCTAGTGGTTTTTTCGCTGTAGGGTCCTCACGGGACACTGAAGCTTTCTTT
>-|TRBJ2-3|TRBV2|TRBD1
CASSEQGASSTDTQYF
TGTGCCAGCAGTGAACAGGGGGCCTCTAGCACAGATACGCAGTATTTT
>-|TRBJ1-5|TRBV6-1|-
CASSEASGGIIPYSNQPQHF
TGTGCCAGCAGTGAAGCGTCGGGGGGAATTATCCCGTATAGCAATCAGCCCCAGCATTTT
>once|TRBJ2-3|TRBV28|TRBD2
CASSCTCSGRRVDTQYF
TGTGCCAGCAGTTGTACTTGTAGCGGGAGACGGGTGGATACGCAGTATTTT
>-|TRBJ2-3|TRBV7-2|-
CASSLLGRWVTDTQYF
TGTGCCAGCAGCTTACTCGGCAGATGGGTCACAGATACGCAGTATTTT
>-|TRBJ1-3|TRBV6-1|TRBD1
CASSDIDRGRTSGNTIYF
TGTGCCAGCAGTGACATAGACAGGGGGCGAACCTCTGGAAACACCATATATTTT
>-|TRBJ1-5|TRBV28|TRBD1
CASSSTGGGPQPQHF
TGTGCCAGCAGTTCAACAGGGGGCGGTCCCCAGCCCCAGCATTTT
>-|TRBJ2-1|TRBV25-1|-
CAIGTGTSSNNEQFF
TGTGCCATTGGAACCGGGACTTCGTCAAACAATGAGCAGTTCTTC
>-|TRBJ1-4|TRBV2|-
CASSEVARKDEKLFF
TGTGCCAGCAGTGAAGTCGCCAGGAAAGATGAAAAACTGTTTTTT
>-|TRBJ2-3|TRBV5-1|TRBD1
CASSLPGQGTDTQYF
TGCGCCAGCAGCTTACCGGGACAGGGCACAGATACGCAGTATTTT
>-|TRBJ2-1|TRBV12-5|-
CASGLVRIGSSYNEQFF
TGTGCTAGTGGTTTGGTACGGATCGGCAGCTCCTACAATGAGCAGTTCTTC
>-|TRBJ2-5|TRBV20-1|TRBD2
CSLAGEETQYF
TGCAGTCTGGCGGGAGAAGAGACCCAGTACTTC
>-|TRBJ2-7|TRBV9|TRBD1
CASSARGTGFPSSYEQYF
TGTGCCAGCAGCGCGAGAGGGACAGGGTTCCCTAGCTCCTACGAGCAGTACTTC
>once|TRBJ2-1|TRBV14|-
CASSQEGKSTYNEQFF
TGTGCCAGCAGCCAAGAGGGGAAGTCGACCTACAATGAGCAGTTCTTC
>-|TRBJ1-4|TRBV14|-
CASSQDPRGGGLFF
TGTGCCAGCAGCCAAGATCCCAGGGGAGGTGGACTGTTTTTT